This T cell receptor (beta chain) was obtained from a study of T cell responses to AZD1222 COVID-19 vaccine. The study, taken as a whole, reports: Spike-wide vaccine-associated CD4 TCRs dominated at 160-218 and 743-854.

The protocol was immunoSEQ multiplex PCR, while the TCRdb copy is restricted to in-frame clones and leaves out a portion. Altogether 140,000 to 150,000 clones are present, around nine tenths being singletons, with the ten largest covering 2.8%. Note on this clone: Its antigen is undetermined.

The germline gives CDR1 LGHNA, CDR2 YNFKEQ. V lost 4 bases, J lost 4 bases, and 11 bases lay in between. This CDR3 has 13 residues. The TCR comes from an adult in good health. The chain has TRBV4-2 and TRBJ2-7; D gene uncertain. The sample in question was peripheral blood, obtained on day 0 of MenACWY control vaccination. The DNA of the CDR3 is TGTGCCAGCAGCCGGGTAGGGTCATACGAGCAGTACTTC. It specifies CASSRVGSYEQYF.